The entry below describes one T cell receptor (beta chain). The data originate from a study of blood T cell repertoires in COVID-19. Study-level information: COVID-19 samples collected from the United States, Italy and Spain covered acute and convalescent phases. T cells, B-cell-depleted T cells, or PBMCs supplied cDNA or gDNA.

Germline lookup yields CDR1 SEHNR and CDR2 FQNEAQ (reference sequence). V lost 0 bases to trimming and J lost 8 bases; unmatched junction nucleotides: 7. This CDR3 has 15 amino acids. The repertoire was sequenced with immunoSEQ multiplex PCR; TCRdb's copy has only in-frame clones and lacks some. The data contain approximately 320,000 clones, about nine tenths of them singletons. The V call is TRBV7-9, the J call TRBJ2-1, with 7 bases fitting TRBD1. What was sequenced was peripheral blood. The source is a woman under 40 with COVID-19, enrolled during active disease. The CDR3 DNA reads as TGTGCCAGCAGCTTAGCACAGGGGCGCATAGATGAGCAGTTCTTC. The encoded protein is CASSLAQGRIDEQFF.